The entry below gives a single TCR beta chain sequence along with its context. Its matching antigen is unknown. From the 5' RACE reads, TCRdb called clonotypes with MiXCR, one entry per CDR3 protein. The sample yields 500,000 to 600,000 distinct CDR3 sequences, approximately 22% seen once. The source of the sample is a study of identical twins. Study-wide points: Fewer insertions characterized abundant cord blood beta clonotypes, whereas memory repertoires showed none.

V dropped 6 bases and J dropped 7 bases, with 16 bases sitting between them. CDR3 length equals 14 residues. Germline CDR1 and CDR2: MNHEY and SVGEGT. The same sample was also studied in work on T cells expressing NK-cell markers.

The TCR sequence derives from a woman aged 18-29 years in good health. Sequencing input: CD4+ T cells sorted from blood. V and J are TRBV6-2 or TRBV6-3 and TRBJ2-1, with D perhaps matching TRBD1 or TRBD2 (6 bases each). The CDR3 reads CASRMEGVRNEQFF. The CDR3 region has the DNA TGTGCCAGCAGGATGGAGGGGGTAAGGAATGAGCAGTTCTTC.